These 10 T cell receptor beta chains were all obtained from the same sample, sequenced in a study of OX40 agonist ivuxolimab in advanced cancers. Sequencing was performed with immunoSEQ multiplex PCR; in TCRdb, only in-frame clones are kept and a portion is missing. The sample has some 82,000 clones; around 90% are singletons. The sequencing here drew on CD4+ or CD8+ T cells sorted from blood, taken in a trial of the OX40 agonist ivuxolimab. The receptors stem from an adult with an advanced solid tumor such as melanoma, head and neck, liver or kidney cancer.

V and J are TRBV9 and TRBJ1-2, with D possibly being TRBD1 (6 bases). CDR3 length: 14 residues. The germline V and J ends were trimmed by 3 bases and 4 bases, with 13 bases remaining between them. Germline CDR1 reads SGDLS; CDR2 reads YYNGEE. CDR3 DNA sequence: TGTGCCAGCAGCGCTCAGGAGGGGGTCTATGGCTACACCTTC. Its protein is CASSAQEGVYGYTF.

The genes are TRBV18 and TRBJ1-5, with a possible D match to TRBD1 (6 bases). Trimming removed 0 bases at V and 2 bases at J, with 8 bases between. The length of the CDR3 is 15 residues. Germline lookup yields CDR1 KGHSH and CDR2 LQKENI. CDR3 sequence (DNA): TGTGCCAGCTCACCACCGGACAGCGGCAATCAGCCCCAGCATTTT. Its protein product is CASSPPDSGNQPQHF.

CDR3 protein: CASSSLSGYTF. Written as DNA, the CDR3 is TGTGCCAGCAGTTCCCTATCTGGCTACACCTTC. The rearrangement uses TRBV28 and TRBJ1-2; D is uncertain. The germline gives CDR1 MDHEN, CDR2 SYDVKM. Deletions cut 4 bases from V and 7 bases from J, with 7 bases between. The CDR3 extends over 11 amino acids.

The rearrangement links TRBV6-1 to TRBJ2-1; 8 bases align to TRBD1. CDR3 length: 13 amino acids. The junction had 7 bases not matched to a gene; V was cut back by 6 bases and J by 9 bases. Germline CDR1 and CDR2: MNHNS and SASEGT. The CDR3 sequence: CASRLQGVSEQFF. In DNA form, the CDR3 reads TGTGCCAGCAGACTACAGGGGGTCAGTGAGCAGTTCTTC.

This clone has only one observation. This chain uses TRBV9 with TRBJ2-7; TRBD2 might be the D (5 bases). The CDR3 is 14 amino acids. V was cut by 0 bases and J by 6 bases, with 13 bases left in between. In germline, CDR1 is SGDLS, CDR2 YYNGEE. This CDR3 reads CASSVGPGSFEQYF. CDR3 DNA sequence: TGTGCCAGCAGCGTAGGTCCGGGATCTTTCGAGCAGTACTTC.

Here the CDR3 DNA reads TGCGCCAGCAGTAGTAGCGGGAGACCAGATACGCAGTATTTT. Translation gives CASSSSGRPDTQYF. This chain links TRBV10-1 with TRBJ2-3, with TRBD2 matching over 9 bases. V shed 5 bases, J shed 4 bases, and the junction held 4 bases outside the gene matches. The CDR3 extends over 14 amino acids. Germline V lookup: CDR1 WNHNN, CDR2 SYGVQD (reference sequence).

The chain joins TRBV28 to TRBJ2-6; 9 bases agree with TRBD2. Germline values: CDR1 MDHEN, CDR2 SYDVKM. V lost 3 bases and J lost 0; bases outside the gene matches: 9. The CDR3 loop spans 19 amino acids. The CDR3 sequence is CASSFVNSGGFSGANVLTF. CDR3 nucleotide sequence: TGTGCCAGCAGTTTTGTAAATAGCGGGGGTTTCTCTGGGGCCAACGTCCTGACTTTC.

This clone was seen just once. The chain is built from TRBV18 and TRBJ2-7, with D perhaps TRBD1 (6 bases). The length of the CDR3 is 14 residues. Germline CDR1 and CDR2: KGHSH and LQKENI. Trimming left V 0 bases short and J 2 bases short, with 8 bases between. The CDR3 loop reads CASSPPDRPYEQYF. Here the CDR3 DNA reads TGTGCCAGCTCACCACCGGACAGACCCTACGAGCAGTACTTC.

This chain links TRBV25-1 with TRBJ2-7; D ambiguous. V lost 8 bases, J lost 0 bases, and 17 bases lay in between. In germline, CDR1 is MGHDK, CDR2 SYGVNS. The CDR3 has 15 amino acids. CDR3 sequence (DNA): TGTGCCAGCCAAGAGTTCGGTGGCAACTCCTACGAGCAGTACTTC. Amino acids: CASQEFGGNSYEQYF.

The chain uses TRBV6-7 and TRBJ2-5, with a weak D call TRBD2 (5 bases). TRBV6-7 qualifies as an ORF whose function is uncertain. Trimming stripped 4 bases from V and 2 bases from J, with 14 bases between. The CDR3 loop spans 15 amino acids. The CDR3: CASSSLGSQQETQYF. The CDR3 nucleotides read TGTGCCAGCAGTTCCCTGGGGAGTCAACAAGAGACCCAGTACTTC.